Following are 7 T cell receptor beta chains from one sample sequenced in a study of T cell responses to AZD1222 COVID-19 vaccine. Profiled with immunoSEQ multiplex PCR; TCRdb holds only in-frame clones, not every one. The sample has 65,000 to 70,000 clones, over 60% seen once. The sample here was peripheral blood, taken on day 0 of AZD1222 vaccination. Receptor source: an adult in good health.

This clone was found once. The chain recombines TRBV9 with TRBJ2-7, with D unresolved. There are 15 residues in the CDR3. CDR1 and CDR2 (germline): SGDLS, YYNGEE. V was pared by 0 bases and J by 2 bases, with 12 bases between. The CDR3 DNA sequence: TGTGCCAGCAGCGTAGAACCGGTTGTACCCTACGAGCAGTACTTC. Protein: CASSVEPVVPYEQYF.

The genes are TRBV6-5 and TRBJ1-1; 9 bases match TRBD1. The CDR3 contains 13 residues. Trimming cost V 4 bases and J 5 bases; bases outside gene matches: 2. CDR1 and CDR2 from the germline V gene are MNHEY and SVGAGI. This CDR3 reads CASSWDRETEAFF. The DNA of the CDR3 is TGTGCCAGCAGTTGGGACAGGGAGACTGAAGCTTTCTTT.

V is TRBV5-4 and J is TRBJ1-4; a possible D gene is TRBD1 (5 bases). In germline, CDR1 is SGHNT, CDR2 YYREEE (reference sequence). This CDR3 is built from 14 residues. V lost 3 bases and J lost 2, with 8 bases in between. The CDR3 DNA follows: TGTGCCAGCAGCTCGGACATTACTAATGAAAAACTGTTTTTT. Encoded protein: CASSSDITNEKLFF. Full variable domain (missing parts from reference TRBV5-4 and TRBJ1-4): ETGVTQSPTHLIKTRGQQVTLRCSSQSGHNTVSWYQQALGQGPQFIFQYYREEENGRGNFPPRFSGLQFPNYSSELNVNALELDDSALYLCASSSDITNEKLFFGSGTQLSVL.

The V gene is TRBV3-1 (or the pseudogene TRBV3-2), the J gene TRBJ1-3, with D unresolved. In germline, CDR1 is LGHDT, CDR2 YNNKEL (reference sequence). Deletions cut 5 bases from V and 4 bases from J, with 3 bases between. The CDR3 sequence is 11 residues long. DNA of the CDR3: TGTGCCAGCAGCGCCGGAAACACCATATATTTT. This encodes CASSAGNTIYF.

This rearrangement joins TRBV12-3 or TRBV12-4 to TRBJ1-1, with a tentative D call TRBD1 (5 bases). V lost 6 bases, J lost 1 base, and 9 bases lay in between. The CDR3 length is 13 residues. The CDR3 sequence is CASRKGPNTEAFF. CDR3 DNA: TGTGCCAGCAGGAAGGGACCGAACACTGAAGCTTTCTTT.

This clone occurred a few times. The CDR3 DNA sequence: TGTGCCAGCAGTGATTCCGGGGATGGCTACACCTTC. Translated: CASSDSGDGYTF. The rearrangement links TRBV2 to TRBJ1-2, with D unresolved. The CDR3 runs to 12 residues. Germline CDR1 reads SNHLY; CDR2 reads FYNNEI. Trimming took off 3 bases at V and 6 bases at J, with 8 bases between the two ends.

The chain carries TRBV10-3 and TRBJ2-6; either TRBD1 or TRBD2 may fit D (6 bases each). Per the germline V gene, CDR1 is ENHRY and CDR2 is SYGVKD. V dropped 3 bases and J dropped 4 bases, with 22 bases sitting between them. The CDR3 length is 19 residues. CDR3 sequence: CAISDPAGGGLSGANVLTF. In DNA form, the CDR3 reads TGTGCCATCAGTGACCCCGCCGGAGGGGGGCTATCAGGGGCCAACGTCCTGACTTTC.